Listed below are T cell receptor beta chains from one sample, sequenced in a study of cytomegalovirus exposure and HLA in healthy donors. The method was immunoSEQ multiplex PCR; TCRdb's version includes in-frame clones alone and lacks a portion of them. The table has under 200,000 clones, 75% seen once. The sample taken for sequencing was PBMCs. The receptors stem from a woman between 45 and 60 years old in good health and CMV-seropositive. CDR3s leave out the opening cysteine and the closing phenylalanine or tryptophan. Each record gives: D gene, V gene, CDR3 protein. The D gene is left open where the match is weak.

>-|TRBV5-5
ASSVLGRTNTEAF
>-|TRBV9
ASSVDGSSGNTIY
>-|TRBV27
ASSYGGQPQREQY
>TRBD1|TRBV2
ASSDWTGNTEAF
>TRBD2|TRBV19
ATKLAGGGTGELF
>-|TRBV2
ASRLIASGEQY
>-|TRBV2
ASSVDSPRSNQPQH
>-|TRBV27
ASSRIWGGGYGYT
>TRBD2|TRBV5-6
ASSPGRWAGELF
>TRBD1|TRBV5-6
ASSLPGQGNSEQY
>TRBD1|TRBV10-3
AIRGQMNTEAF
>-|TRBV5-1
ASSLAGGLTTNEKLF
>TRBD1|TRBV10-3
AISKDRGLTDTQY
>TRBD1|TRBV5-1
ASSSGTGGYYGYT
>-|TRBV5-1
ASRQGLNPNYGYT
>-|TRBV6-1
ASTPTVNTEAF
>-|TRBV19
ASSIGSVERGYT
>TRBD1|TRBV7-8
ASSLGTGDGYT
>-|TRBV4-1
ASSQDAVGPYEQY
>-|TRBV4-1
ASSLRVLQETQY
>-|TRBV11-2
ASSTPETVVNYGYT
>TRBD2|TRBV5-1
ASSLAARGAGETQY
>-|TRBV9
ASNLRGYGANVLT
>-|TRBV6-6
ASSPTGISPLH
>TRBD1|TRBV5-1
ASGHGQGAYEQY
>TRBD1|TRBV18
ASSPEDRVHGYT
>TRBD1|TRBV5-4
ASSFQGAGETQY
>TRBD1|TRBV6-5
ASRTGDNSPLH
>-|TRBV6-6
ASGEQGPGELF
>-|TRBV5-1
ASSLGPNQPQH
>-|TRBV9
ASSVERAGNTIY
>-|TRBV2
ASSEDREGYEQY
>TRBD2|TRBV29-1
SVEDGRGGF
>-|TRBV6-5
ASSYSGRGDGYT
>-|TRBV29-1
SVAGDSYEQY